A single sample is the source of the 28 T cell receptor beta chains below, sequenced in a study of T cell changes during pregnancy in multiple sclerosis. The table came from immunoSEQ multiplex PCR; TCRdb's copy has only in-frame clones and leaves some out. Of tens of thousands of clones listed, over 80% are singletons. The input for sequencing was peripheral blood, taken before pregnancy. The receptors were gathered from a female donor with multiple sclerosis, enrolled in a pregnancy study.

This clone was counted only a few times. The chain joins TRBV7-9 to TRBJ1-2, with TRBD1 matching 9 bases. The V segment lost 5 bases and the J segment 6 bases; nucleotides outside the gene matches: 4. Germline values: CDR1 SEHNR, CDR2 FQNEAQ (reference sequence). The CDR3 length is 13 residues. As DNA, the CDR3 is TGTGCCAGCAGCCCAGGGACAGGGCATGGCTACACCTTC. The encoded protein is CASSPGTGHGYTF.

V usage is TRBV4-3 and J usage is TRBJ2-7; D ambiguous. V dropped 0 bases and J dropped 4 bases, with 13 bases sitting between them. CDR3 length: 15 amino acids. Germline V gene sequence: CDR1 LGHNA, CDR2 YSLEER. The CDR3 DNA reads TGCGCCAGCAGCCAAGATGTCTTACTACAATACGAGCAGTACTTC. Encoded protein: CASSQDVLLQYEQYF.

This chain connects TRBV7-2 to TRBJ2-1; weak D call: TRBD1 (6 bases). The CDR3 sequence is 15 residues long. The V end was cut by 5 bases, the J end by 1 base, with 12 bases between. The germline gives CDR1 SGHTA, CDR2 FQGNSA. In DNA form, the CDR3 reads TGTGCCAGCAGCCACAGGGTCCAATCCTACAATGAGCAGTTCTTC. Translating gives CASSHRVQSYNEQFF.

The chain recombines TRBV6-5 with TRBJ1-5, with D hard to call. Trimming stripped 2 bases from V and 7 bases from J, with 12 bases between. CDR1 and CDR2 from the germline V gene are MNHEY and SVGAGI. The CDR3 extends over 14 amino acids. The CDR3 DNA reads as TGTGCCAGCAGTTACCGGGCAGGAGGCCAGCCCCAGCATTTT. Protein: CASSYRAGGQPQHF.

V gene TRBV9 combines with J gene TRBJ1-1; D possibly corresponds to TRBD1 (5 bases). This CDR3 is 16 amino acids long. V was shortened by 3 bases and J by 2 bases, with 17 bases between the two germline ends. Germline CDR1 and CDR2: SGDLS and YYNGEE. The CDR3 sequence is CASSARMGLSNTEAFF. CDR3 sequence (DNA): TGTGCCAGCAGCGCCCGGATGGGACTCTCAAACACTGAAGCTTTCTTT. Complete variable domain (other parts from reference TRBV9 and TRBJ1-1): DSGVTQTPKHLITATGQRVTLRCSPRSGDLSVYWYQQSLDQGLQFLIQYYNGEERAKGNILERFSAQQFPDLHSELNLSSLELGDSALYFCASSARMGLSNTEAFFGQGTRLTVV.

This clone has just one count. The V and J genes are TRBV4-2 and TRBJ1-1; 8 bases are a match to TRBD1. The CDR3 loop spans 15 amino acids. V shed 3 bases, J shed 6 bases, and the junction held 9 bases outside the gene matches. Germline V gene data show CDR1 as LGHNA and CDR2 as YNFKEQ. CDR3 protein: CASSHMDREKSEAFF. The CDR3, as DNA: TGTGCCAGCAGCCATATGGACAGGGAGAAATCTGAAGCTTTCTTT.

Written as DNA, the CDR3 is TGTGCCAGCAGCTTGGGCCGGAGGGAGCAGTACTTC. It specifies CASSLGRREQYF. J is TRBJ2-7 and V is TRBV7-2; possibly TRBD2 for D (5 bases). The CDR3 runs to 12 residues. Germline CDR1 and CDR2: SGHTA and FQGNSA. Trimming left V 3 bases short and J 7 bases short, with 10 bases between. Drawing the rest from reference TRBV7-2 and TRBJ2-7, the complete variable domain is GAGVSQSPSNKVTEKGKDVELRCDPISGHTALYWYRQSLGQGLEFLIYFQGNSAPDKSGLPSDRFSAERTGGSVSTLTIQRTQQEDSAVYLCASSLGRREQYFGPGTRLTVT.

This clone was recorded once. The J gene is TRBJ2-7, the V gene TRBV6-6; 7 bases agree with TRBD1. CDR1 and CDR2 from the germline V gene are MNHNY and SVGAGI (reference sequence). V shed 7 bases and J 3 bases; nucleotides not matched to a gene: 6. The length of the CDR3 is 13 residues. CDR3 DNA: TGTGCCAGCATCTCTACAGGGGACTACGAGCAGTACTTC. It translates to CASISTGDYEQYF.

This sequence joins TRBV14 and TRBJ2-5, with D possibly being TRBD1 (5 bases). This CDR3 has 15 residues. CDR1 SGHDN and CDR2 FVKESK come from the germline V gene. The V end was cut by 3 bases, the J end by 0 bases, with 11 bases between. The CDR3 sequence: CASSQERTYQETQYF. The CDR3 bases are TGTGCCAGCAGCCAGGAACGGACATACCAAGAGACCCAGTACTTC.

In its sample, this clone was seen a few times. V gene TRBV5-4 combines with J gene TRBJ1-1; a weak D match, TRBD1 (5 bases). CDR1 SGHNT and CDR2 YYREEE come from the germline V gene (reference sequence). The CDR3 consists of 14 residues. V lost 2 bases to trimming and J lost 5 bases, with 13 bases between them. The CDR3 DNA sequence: TGTGCCAGCAGCTTCCAGGGCCCCAGAACTGAAGCTTTCTTT. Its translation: CASSFQGPRTEAFF.

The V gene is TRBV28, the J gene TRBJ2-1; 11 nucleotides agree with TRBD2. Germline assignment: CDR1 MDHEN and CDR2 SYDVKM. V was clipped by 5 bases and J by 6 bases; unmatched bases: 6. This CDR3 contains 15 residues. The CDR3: CASSPISGRVNEQFF. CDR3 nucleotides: TGTGCCAGCAGTCCTATTAGCGGGAGGGTCAATGAGCAGTTCTTC.

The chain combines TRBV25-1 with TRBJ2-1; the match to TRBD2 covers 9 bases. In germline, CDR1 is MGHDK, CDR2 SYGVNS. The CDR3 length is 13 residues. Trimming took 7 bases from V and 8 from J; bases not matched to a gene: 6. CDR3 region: CASTLAGAYEQFF. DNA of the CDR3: TGTGCCAGCACGTTAGCGGGAGCTTATGAGCAGTTCTTC.

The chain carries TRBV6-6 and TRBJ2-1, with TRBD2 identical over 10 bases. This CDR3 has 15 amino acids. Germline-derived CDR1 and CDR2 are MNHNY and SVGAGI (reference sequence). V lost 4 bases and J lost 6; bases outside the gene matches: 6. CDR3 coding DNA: TGTGCCAGCAGTTTATCGGGACTAGCGCGCAATGAGCAGTTCTTC. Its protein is CASSLSGLARNEQFF.

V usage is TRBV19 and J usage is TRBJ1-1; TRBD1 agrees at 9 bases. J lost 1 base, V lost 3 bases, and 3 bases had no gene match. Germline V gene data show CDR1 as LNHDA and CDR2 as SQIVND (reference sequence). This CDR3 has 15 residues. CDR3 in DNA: TGTGCCAGTAGTATGACAGGGGGTGGGAACACTGAAGCTTTCTTT. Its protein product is CASSMTGGGNTEAFF.

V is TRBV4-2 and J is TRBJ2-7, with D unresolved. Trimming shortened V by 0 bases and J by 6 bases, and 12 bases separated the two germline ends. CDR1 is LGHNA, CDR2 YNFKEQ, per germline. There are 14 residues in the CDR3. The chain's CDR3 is CASSQEPLGREQYF. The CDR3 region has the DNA TGTGCCAGCAGCCAAGAACCTCTCGGTCGCGAGCAGTACTTC.

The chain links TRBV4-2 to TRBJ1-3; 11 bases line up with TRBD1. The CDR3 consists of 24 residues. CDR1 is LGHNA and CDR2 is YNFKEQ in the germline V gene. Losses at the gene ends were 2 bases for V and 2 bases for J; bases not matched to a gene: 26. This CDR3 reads CASSQSFHRPGTGGSFRAGNTIYF. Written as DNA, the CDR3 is TGTGCCAGCAGCCAATCCTTTCACCGCCCCGGGACAGGGGGAAGTTTCAGAGCTGGAAACACCATATATTTT.

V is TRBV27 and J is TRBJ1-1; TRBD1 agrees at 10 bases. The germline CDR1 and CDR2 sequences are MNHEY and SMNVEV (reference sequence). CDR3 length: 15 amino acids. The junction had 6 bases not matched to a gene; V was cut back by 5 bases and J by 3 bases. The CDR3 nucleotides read TGTGCCAGCAGTAAAAGGACAGGGGGGTACACTGAAGCTTTCTTT. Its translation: CASSKRTGGYTEAFF.

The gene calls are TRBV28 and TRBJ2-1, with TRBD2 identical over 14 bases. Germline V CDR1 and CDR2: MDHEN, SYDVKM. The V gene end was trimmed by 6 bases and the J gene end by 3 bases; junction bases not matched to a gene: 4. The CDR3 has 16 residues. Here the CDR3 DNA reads TGTGCCAGCAGGGGACTAGCGGGAGAGGGCTACAATGAGCAGTTCTTC. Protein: CASRGLAGEGYNEQFF.

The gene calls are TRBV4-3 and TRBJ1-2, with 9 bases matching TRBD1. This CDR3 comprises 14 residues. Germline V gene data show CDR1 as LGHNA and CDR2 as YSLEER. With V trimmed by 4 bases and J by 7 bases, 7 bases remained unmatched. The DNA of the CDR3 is TGCGCCAGCAGCCCCAGCACAGGGGGCGGTGGCTACACCTTC. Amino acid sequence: CASSPSTGGGGYTF.

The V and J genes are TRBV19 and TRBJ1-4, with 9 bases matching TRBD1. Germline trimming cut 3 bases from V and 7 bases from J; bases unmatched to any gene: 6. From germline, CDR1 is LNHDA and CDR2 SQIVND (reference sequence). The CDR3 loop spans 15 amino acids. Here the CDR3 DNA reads TGTGCCAGTAGTATTGAGGGGACAGGGATTGAAAAACTGTTTTTT. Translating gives CASSIEGTGIEKLFF.

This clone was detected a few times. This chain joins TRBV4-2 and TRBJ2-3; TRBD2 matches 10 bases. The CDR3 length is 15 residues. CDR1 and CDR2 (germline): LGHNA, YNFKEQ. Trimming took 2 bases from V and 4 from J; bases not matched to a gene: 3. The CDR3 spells CASSQLAGAPDTQYF. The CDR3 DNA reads TGTGCCAGCAGCCAACTAGCGGGAGCCCCAGATACGCAGTATTTT.

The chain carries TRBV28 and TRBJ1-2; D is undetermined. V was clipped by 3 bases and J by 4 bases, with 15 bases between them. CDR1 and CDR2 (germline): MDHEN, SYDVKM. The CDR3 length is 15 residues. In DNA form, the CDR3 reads TGTGCCAGCAGTTTTGAGAACCCCGAGGGCTATGGCTACACCTTC. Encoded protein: CASSFENPEGYGYTF.

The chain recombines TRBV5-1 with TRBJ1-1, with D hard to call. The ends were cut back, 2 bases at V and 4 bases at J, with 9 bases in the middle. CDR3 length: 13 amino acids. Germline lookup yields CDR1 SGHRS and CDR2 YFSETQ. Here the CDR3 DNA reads TGCGCCAGCAGCTTACCCCCGAGCACTGAAGCTTTCTTT. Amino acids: CASSLPPSTEAFF.

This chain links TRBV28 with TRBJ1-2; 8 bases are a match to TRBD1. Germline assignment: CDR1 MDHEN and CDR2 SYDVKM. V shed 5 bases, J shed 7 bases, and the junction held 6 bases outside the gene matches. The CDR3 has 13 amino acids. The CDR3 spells CASSQGTGPGYTF. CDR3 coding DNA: TGTGCCAGCAGTCAAGGGACAGGACCTGGCTACACCTTC.

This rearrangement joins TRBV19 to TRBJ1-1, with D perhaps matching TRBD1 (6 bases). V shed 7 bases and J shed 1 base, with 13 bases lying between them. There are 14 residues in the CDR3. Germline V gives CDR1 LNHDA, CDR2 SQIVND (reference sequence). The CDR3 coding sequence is TGTGCCAGTAATAGGGGGACGCCGAACACTGAAGCTTTCTTT. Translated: CASNRGTPNTEAFF.

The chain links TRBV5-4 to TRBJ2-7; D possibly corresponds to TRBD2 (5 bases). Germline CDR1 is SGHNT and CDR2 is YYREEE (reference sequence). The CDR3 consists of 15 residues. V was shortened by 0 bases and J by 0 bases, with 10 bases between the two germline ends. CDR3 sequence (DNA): TGTGCCAGCAGCTTGGATCCAGCGGACTCCTACGAGCAGTACTTC. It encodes CASSLDPADSYEQYF.

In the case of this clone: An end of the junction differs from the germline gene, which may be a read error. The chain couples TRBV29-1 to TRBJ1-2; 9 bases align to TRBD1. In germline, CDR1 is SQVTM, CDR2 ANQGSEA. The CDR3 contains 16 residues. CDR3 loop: CSVEGDPGTGSWGYTF. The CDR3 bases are TGCAGCGTGGAAGGGGATCCCGGGACAGGGTCTTGGGGCTACACCTTC.

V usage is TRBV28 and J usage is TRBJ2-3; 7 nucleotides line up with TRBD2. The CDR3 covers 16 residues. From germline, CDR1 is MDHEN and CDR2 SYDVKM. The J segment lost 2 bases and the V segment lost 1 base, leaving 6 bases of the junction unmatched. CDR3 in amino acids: CASSLLSSGFTDTQYF. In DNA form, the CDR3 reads TGTGCCAGCAGTTTATTGTCTAGCGGTTTCACAGATACGCAGTATTTT.